This is a list of T cell receptor beta chains from one sample in a study of circulating and synovial CD4+ cells in juvenile arthritis. The repertoire was sequenced with immunoSEQ multiplex PCR; TCRdb's copy has only in-frame clones and lacks some. Of 30,000 to 40,000 clones in the sample, 90% to 95% were seen once. The sequenced sample consisted of CD4+ T cells from blood. Receptor source: a human donor with juvenile idiopathic arthritis. Both conserved end residues are part of each CDR3. A D gene is named only where the DNA matches it firmly. A clone size is listed for some rows: how often the clone was seen (once, few, many), or a class if it is expanded.

TRBJ2-7	-	-	TRBV6-5	CASSRTVAYEQYF	TGTGCCAGCAGTAGGACAGTGGCCTACGAGCAGTACTTC
TRBJ2-5	-	-	TRBV7-2	CASSLAGPKKVTQYF	TGTGCCAGCAGCTTAGCGGGCCCCAAAAAGGTGACCCAGTACTTC
TRBJ1-2	-	TRBD1	TRBV15	CATSRGSRDSFLYGYTF	TGTGCCACCAGCAGAGGCTCCCGGGACAGCTTTTTGTATGGCTACACCTTC
TRBJ2-2	-	-	TRBV5-1	CASSSPPIGELFF	TGCGCCAGCAGCTCTCCCCCTATCGGGGAGCTGTTTTTT
TRBJ2-1	-	TRBD2	TRBV5-1	CASSLGGGGMEQFF	TGCGCCAGCAGCTTGGGGGGCGGGGGTATGGAGCAGTTCTTC
TRBJ2-3	-	-	TRBV7-9	CASSLGVAQTTDTQYF	TGTGCCAGCAGCTTAGGGGTAGCGCAAACCACAGATACGCAGTATTTT
TRBJ2-4	-	-	TRBV25-1	CASSEATGILAKNIQYF	TGTGCCAGCAGTGAGGCGACAGGTATACTAGCCAAAAACATTCAGTACTTC
TRBJ1-6	-	-	TRBV11-1	CASSPELAGNSPLHF	TGTGCCAGCAGCCCGGAGTTGGCTGGAAATTCACCCCTCCACTTT
TRBJ1-1	-	-	TRBV6-4	CASSARGRTEAFF	TGTGCCAGCAGTGCCCGGGGGAGAACTGAAGCTTTCTTT
TRBJ1-3	-	-	TRBV28	CASGLGGSGNTIYF	TGTGCCAGCGGCCTGGGGGGATCTGGAAACACCATATATTTT
TRBJ1-1	-	-	TRBV28	CASSLQNTEAFF	TGTGCCAGCAGTTTACAGAACACTGAAGCTTTCTTT
TRBJ2-7	-	TRBD2	TRBV6-1	CASTVSTSGSYEQYF	TGTGCCAGCACAGTAAGTACTAGCGGGAGCTACGAGCAGTACTTC
TRBJ2-4	-	TRBD2	TRBV9	CASSPGGAAVIQYF	TGTGCCAGCAGCCCGGGGGGGGCCGCGGTCATTCAGTACTTC
TRBJ2-4	once	-	TRBV28	CASRPKLGPGEAKNIQYF	TGTGCCAGCAGACCGAAGCTGGGGCCAGGGGAGGCCAAAAACATTCAGTACTTC
TRBJ2-3	once	-	TRBV9	CASSVGRQADTQYF	TGTGCCAGCAGCGTAGGCAGGCAGGCAGATACGCAGTATTTT